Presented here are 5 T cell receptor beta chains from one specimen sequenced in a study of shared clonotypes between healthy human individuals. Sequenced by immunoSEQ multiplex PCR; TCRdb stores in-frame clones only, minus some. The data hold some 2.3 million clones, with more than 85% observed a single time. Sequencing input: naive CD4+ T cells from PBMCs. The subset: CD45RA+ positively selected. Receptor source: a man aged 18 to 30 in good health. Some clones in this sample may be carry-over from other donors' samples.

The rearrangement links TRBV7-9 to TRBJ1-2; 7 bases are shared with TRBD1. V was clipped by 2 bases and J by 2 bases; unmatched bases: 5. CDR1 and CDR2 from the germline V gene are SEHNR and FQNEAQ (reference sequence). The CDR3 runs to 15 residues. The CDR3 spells CASSLPGQENYGYTF. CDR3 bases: TGTGCCAGCAGCTTACCAGGACAGGAAAACTATGGCTACACCTTC.

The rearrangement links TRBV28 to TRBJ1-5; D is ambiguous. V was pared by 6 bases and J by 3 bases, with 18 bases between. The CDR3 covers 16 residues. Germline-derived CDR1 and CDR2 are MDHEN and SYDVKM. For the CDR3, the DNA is TGTGCCAGCAGCCCAATAAACAGCCTAACCAATCAGCCCCAGCATTTT. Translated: CASSPINSLTNQPQHF.

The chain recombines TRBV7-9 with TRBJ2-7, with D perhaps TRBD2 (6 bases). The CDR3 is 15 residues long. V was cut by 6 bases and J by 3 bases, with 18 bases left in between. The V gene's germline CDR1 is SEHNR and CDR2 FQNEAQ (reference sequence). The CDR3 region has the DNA TGTGCCAGCAGTACGGGGGTAACACCCTTCTACGAGCAGTACTTC. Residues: CASSTGVTPFYEQYF.

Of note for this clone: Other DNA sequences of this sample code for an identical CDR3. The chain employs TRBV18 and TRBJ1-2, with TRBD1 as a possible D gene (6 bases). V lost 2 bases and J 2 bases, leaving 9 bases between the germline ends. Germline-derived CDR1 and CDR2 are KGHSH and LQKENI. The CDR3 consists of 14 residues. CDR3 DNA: TGTGCCAGCTCACCAATGGACAGAAACTATGGCTACACCTTC. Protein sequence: CASSPMDRNYGYTF.

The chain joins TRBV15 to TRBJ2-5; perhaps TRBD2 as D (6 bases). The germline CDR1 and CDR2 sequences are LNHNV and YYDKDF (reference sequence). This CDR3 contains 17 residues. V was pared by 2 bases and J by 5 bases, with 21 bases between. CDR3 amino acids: CATSRPNPGGSKETQYF. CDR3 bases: TGTGCCACCAGCAGACCAAACCCCGGAGGGAGTAAGGAGACCCAGTACTTC.